This T cell receptor (beta chain) was retrieved from a study of blood T cells in healthy people across ages. Then a second PCR, running about 6 to 12 cycles, was carried out with a sample-barcoded 5' primer and a J-beta primer mix. TCRdb re-analysed the 5' RACE reads in MiXCR, keeping a single row per CDR3 protein. The sample lists around 650,000 distinct CDR3 sequences, 40% to 45% occurring once. Study-level findings and limits: Higher diversity and more naive CD4+ cells were features of long-lived donors, compared to aged donors.

As to this clonotype: As yet, its antigen is unknown.

The receptor comes from an elderly man in good health. Sequencing was done on a sample of blood.

CDR3: CATSDYEDREQFF. The CDR3 coding sequence is TGTGCCACCAGTGATTACGAGGATAGAGAGCAGTTCTTC. The rearrangement uses TRBV24-1 and TRBJ2-1; D not resolved. The germline V gene encodes CDR1 KGHDR and CDR2 SFDVKD. The CDR3 runs 13 residues. The ends were cut back, 2 bases at V and 10 bases at J, with 11 bases in the middle.